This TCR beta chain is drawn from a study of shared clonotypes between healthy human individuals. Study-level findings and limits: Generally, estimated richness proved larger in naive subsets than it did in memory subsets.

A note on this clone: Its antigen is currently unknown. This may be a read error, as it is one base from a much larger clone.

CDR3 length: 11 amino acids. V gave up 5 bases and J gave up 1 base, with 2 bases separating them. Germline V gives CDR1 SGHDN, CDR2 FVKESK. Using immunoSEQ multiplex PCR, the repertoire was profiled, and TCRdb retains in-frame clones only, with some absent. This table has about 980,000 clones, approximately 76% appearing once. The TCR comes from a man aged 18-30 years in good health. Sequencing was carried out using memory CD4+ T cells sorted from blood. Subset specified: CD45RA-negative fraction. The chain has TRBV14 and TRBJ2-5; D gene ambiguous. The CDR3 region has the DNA TGTGCCAGCAGCTCCCAAGAGACCCAGTACTTC. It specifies CASSSQETQYF.